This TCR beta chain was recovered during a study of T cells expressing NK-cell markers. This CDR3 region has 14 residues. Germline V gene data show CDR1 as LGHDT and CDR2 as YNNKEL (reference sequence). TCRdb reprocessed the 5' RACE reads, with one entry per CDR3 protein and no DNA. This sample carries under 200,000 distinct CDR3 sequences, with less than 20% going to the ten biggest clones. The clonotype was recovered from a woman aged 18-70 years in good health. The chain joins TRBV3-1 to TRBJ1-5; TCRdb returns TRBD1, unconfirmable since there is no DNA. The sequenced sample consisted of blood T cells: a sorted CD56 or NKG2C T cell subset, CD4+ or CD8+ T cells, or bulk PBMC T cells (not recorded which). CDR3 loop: CASSQGADNQPQHF.